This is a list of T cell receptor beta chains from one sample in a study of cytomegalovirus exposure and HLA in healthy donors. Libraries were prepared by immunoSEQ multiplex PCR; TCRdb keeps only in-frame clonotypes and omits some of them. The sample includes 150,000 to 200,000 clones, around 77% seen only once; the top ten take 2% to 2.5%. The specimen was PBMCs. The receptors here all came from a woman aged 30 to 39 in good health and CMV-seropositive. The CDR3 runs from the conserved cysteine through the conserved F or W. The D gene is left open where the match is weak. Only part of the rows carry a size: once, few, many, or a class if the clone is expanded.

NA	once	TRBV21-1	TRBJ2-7	TGTGCCAACGGACTAGCGGGGGGGATCTCCTACGAGCAGTACTTC	CANGLAGGISYEQYF
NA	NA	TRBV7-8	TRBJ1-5	TGTGCCAGCAGCCGCGATCAGGGTTCTAATAGCAATCAGCCCCAGCATTTT	CASSRDQGSNSNQPQHF
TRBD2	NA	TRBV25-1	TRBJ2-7	TGTGCCAGCAGTCGTGGGACTAGCGGTGGATACGAGCAGTACTTC	CASSRGTSGGYEQYF
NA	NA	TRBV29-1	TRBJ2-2	TGCAGCGTCGCACGGGGAGCTGGAACCGGGGAGCTGTTTTTT	CSVARGAGTGELFF
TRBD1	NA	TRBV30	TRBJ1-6	TGTGCCTGGAGTGTACGGCCAGGGGGCAGGAATTCACCCCTCCACTTT	CAWSVRPGGRNSPLHF
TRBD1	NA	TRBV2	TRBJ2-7	TGTGCCAGCAGTGAGCAGGGGGCGCATACCGAGCAGTACTTC	CASSEQGAHTEQYF
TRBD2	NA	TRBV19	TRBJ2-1	TGTGCCAGGAGGACTAGCGGGAACTTTAGCTCCTACAATGAGCAGTTCTTC	CARRTSGNFSSYNEQFF
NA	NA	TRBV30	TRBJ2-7	TGTGCCTGGAGTAGGGCAGGGCCCCACGAGCAGTACTTC	CAWSRAGPHEQYF
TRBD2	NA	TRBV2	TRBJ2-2	TGTGCCAGCAATCCGGGAGGTCCCGGGGAGCTGTTTTTT	CASNPGGPGELFF
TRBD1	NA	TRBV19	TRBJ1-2	TGTGCCAGCAGGACAGGGGTCTATGGCTACACCTTC	CASRTGVYGYTF
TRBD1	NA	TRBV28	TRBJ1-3	TGTGCCAGCAGAGACAGGGCGCGAAGAAACACCATATATTTT	CASRDRARRNTIYF
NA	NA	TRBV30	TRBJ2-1	TGTGCCTGCCGTGGAGGGGCGGACTCCTACAATGAGCAGTTCTTC	CACRGGADSYNEQFF
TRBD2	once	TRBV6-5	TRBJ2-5	TGTGCCAGCGGGGGCGGGAGGGGTCCGGAGACCCAGTACTTC	CASGGGRGPETQYF
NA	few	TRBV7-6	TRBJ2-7	TGTGCCAGCAGCCCCCAGACAGGACTGAGCTCCTACGAGCAGTACTTC	CASSPQTGLSSYEQYF
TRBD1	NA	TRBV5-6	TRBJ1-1	TGTGCCAGCAGACCCACCGGGACAGACCTTGGAAGCTTCTTT	CASRPTGTDLGSFF
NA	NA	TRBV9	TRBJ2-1	TGTGCCAGCAGCCCCCTGCGGGGTCCTGGTGAGCAGTTCTTC	CASSPLRGPGEQFF
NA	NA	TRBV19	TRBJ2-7	TGTGCCAGTAGTCCAGATCCCGGGACAAAAACCTACGAGCAGTACTTC	CASSPDPGTKTYEQYF
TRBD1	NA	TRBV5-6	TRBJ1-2	TGTGCCAGCAGCCCGGGACAGGGTCGTTATGGCTACACCTTC	CASSPGQGRYGYTF
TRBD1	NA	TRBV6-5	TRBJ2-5	TGTGCCAGCAGTTTGGACAGGGGAGAGACCCAGTACTTC	CASSLDRGETQYF
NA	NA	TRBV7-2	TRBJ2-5	TGTGCCAGCAGCTTAGAGCTAGGGCGGGGAGAGACCCAGTACTTC	CASSLELGRGETQYF
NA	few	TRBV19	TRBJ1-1	TGTGCCAGTAGTAACCCCGGGGTCACTGAAGCTTTCTTT	CASSNPGVTEAFF
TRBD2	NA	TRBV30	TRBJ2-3	TGTGCCCGCAACTCGGGGGGTACGCAGTATTTT	CARNSGGTQYF
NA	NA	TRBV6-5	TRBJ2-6	TGTGCCAGCAGTGGGGGGACCGGGGCCAACGTCCTGACTTTC	CASSGGTGANVLTF
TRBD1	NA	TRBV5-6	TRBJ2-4	TGTGCCAGCAGCAACCTTCTGGACAGGGAAGGAACCAAAAACATTCAGTACTTC	CASSNLLDREGTKNIQYF
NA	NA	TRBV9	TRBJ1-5	TGTGCCAGCATGAACCTCAGGGGAGGCAATCAGCCCCAGCATTTT	CASMNLRGGNQPQHF
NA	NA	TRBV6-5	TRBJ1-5	TGTGCCAGCAGGGCCGGGGGAAGCAATCAGCCCCAGCATTTT	CASRAGGSNQPQHF
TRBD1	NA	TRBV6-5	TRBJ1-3	TGTGCCAGCAGACGCGGGACAGGGAGAAACACCATATATTTT	CASRRGTGRNTIYF
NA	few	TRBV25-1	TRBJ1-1	TGTGCCAGCAGTGCGCATACAGGGATGAACACTGAAGCTTTCTTT	CASSAHTGMNTEAFF
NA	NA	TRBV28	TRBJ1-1	TGTGCCAGCAGTTTAGTGGCCGAAAGCACTGAAGCTTTCTTT	CASSLVAESTEAFF
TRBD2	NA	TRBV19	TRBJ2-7	TGTGCCAGTAGTACCACAGCGGGAGCTTACGAGCAGTACTTC	CASSTTAGAYEQYF
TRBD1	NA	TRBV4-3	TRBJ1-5	TGCGCCAGCAGCCAAGTGACAGGGGGCCAGCCCCAGCATTTT	CASSQVTGGQPQHF
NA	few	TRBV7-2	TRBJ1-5	TGTGCCAGCAGCGGGGGGGGTCAGCCCCAGCATTTT	CASSGGGQPQHF
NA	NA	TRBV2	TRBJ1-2	TGTGCCAGCAGTGAATCGAGAAATGGCTACACCTTC	CASSESRNGYTF
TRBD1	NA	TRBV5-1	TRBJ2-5	TGCGCCAGCAGCTTGTGGGACAGGGAGACCCAGTACTTC	CASSLWDRETQYF
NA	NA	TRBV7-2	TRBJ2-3	TGTGCCAGCAGCTTAGCGCTCGTAGGCGGGTCAGATACGCAGTATTTT	CASSLALVGGSDTQYF
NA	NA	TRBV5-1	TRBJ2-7	TGCGCCAGCAGAAAGGCAGGGACCTACGAGCAGTACTTC	CASRKAGTYEQYF
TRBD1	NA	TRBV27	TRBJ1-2	TGTGCCAGCAAGTTTCCAGGACAGGGGGCTGGCTACACCTTC	CASKFPGQGAGYTF
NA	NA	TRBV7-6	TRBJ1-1	TGTGCCAGCAGCGCGGACAGTAACACTGAAGCTTTCTTT	CASSADSNTEAFF
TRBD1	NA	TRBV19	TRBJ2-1	TGTGCCAGTAGTGAAGGACAGGGGGACCGTGTCTTC	CASSEGQGDRVF
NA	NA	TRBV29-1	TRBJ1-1	TGCAGCGTTGTTAGACAGACCTTCAACACTGAAGCTTTCTTT	CSVVRQTFNTEAFF
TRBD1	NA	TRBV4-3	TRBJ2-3	TGCGCCAGCAGCCAAGAAGCAGGGGGCGAGGGCACAGATACGCAGTATTTT	CASSQEAGGEGTDTQYF
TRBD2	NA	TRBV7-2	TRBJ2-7	TGTGCCAGCCTCTTCACAGGTAGCGGGAGCTCCTACGAGCAGTACTTC	CASLFTGSGSSYEQYF
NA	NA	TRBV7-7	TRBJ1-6	TGTGCCAGCAGCTTAGAAAGAGGGTCACCCCTCCACTTT	CASSLERGSPLHF